These T cell receptor beta chains were read from a single sample in a study of blood T cell repertoires in COVID-19. TCRdb's table, derived via immunoSEQ multiplex PCR, lists solely in-frame clones and lacks some. The sample holds approximately 100,000 clones, 84% seen once. Sequenced material: peripheral blood. These receptors all stem from an older woman with acute or convalescent COVID-19. Both conserved end residues are part of each CDR3. The D gene is left open where the match is weak. The size field is filled for only some rows; it gives once, few, many or a size class.

DNA,CDR3,V,size,D,length,J
TGCGCCAGCAGCCAAGTTATCGGGACTAGCGGGGGGGATACGCAGTATTTT,CASSQVIGTSGGDTQYF,TRBV4-3,.,TRBD2,17,TRBJ2-3
TGTGCCAGCAGGGCACTAGCGGGGCTTTACAATGAGCAGTTCTTC,CASRALAGLYNEQFF,TRBV7-6,.,TRBD2,15,TRBJ2-1
TGTGCCAGCAGTTACACCAACCGCGACAAAGAAGCTTTCTTT,CASSYTNRDKEAFF,TRBV6-2/TRBV6-3,.,.,14,TRBJ1-1
TGTGCCAGCAGCGTAGCTGGGGGGAACTATGGCTACACCTTC,CASSVAGGNYGYTF,TRBV9,.,.,14,TRBJ1-2
TGCGCCAGCAGCTTGGCCTCAGGGGCCCCTAACTATGGCTACACCTTC,CASSLASGAPNYGYTF,TRBV5-1,.,.,16,TRBJ1-2
TGCGCCAGCAGCCAAGTGGTAGCGGGGGATGAGCAGTTCTTC,CASSQVVAGDEQFF,TRBV4-1,.,TRBD2,14,TRBJ2-1
TGTGCCAGCAGCGTAGAAAGCGGGGTGACCGGGACCCAGTACTTC,CASSVESGVTGTQYF,TRBV9,.,TRBD2,15,TRBJ2-5
TGTGCCAGCAGTTCCTACCGGGACAGGGACAATCAGCCCCAGCATTTT,CASSSYRDRDNQPQHF,TRBV28,once,TRBD1,16,TRBJ1-5
TGTGCCAGCAGCTTAGTTCAGGGGCGAAATTACCCTAACTATGGCTACACCTTC,CASSLVQGRNYPNYGYTF,TRBV7-3,.,.,18,TRBJ1-2
TGCAGCGGTGGACAGCAAGAGACCCAGTACTTC,CSGGQQETQYF,TRBV29-1,.,.,11,TRBJ2-5
TGTGCCAGCAGCGTGACAGGAAACACCATATATTTT,CASSVTGNTIYF,TRBV11-3,.,.,12,TRBJ1-3
TGTGCCAGCTCACCACCACTTCGGACAGGGGGGAAAACTGAAGCTTTCTTT,CASSPPLRTGGKTEAFF,TRBV18,once,TRBD1,17,TRBJ1-1
TGTGCCAGCAGCCCCTGGAGCGGGGGGGCCCGGGGGGAGCTGTTTTTT,CASSPWSGGARGELFF,TRBV4-2,.,TRBD2,16,TRBJ2-2
TGTGCCAGCAGCTCGCGGGACCTCCACAATGAGCAGTTCTTC,CASSSRDLHNEQFF,TRBV11-2,.,.,14,TRBJ2-1
TGTGCCAGCAGCTCGACAGGGGGGGGTGAAAAACTGTTTTTT,CASSSTGGGEKLFF,TRBV5-4,.,TRBD1,14,TRBJ1-4
TGTGCCAGCAGCAAAAATCCCTGCCAGGGGTGGGGAGAGACCCAGTACTTC,CASSKNPCQGWGETQYF,TRBV21-1,.,.,17,TRBJ2-5
TGCAGCGTGGCCGCTAGCGGGGGGGCGGGAGAGACCCAGTACTTC,CSVAASGGAGETQYF,TRBV29-1,once,TRBD2,15,TRBJ2-5
TGTGCCACCAGTGCGGGAACGTTCGATGGCTACACCTTC,CATSAGTFDGYTF,TRBV24-1,.,.,13,TRBJ1-2
TGTGCCAGCAGCGTAGCCCCGGGTGGCGGGGGGCCTTACAATGAGCAGTTCTTC,CASSVAPGGGGPYNEQFF,TRBV9,.,TRBD2,18,TRBJ2-1
TGTGCCAGCAGCCCCCGGTTGACGGGACAGGGGGCGAAAAGCCCTAACTATGGCTACACCTTC,CASSPRLTGQGAKSPNYGYTF,TRBV3-1/TRBV3-2,.,TRBD1,21,TRBJ1-2
TGCGCCAGCAGGGATACAGGGAGCTCCTACGAGCAGTACTTC,CASRDTGSSYEQYF,TRBV5-1,.,.,14,TRBJ2-7
TGTGCCAGCAGTGAGGCGGGGCGGAGGCAGCCCCAGCATTTT,CASSEAGRRQPQHF,TRBV2,.,.,14,TRBJ1-5
TGTGCCAGCAGTGTACAGGGGCTTGGTGAAAAACTGTTTTTT,CASSVQGLGEKLFF,TRBV2,once,TRBD1,14,TRBJ1-4
TGTGCCAGCAGCCCCACGGGCGGGGAGCTGTTTTTT,CASSPTGGELFF,TRBV7-3,.,.,12,TRBJ2-2
TGTGCCAGCAGCGTTGAGACGGGAAATTCACCCCTCCACTTT,CASSVETGNSPLHF,TRBV9,.,.,14,TRBJ1-6
TGCGCCAGCAGCCACGCCTACTCTGGGGCCAACGTCCTGACTTTC,CASSHAYSGANVLTF,TRBV5-1,.,.,15,TRBJ2-6
TGTGCCAGCAGTTACATTACGACGGGGGGGGACACTGAAGCTTTCTTT,CASSYITTGGDTEAFF,TRBV6-5,.,.,16,TRBJ1-1
TGTGCCAGCGAGAAACAGGGGAGGTTTTCACCCCTCCACTTT,CASEKQGRFSPLHF,TRBV28,.,TRBD1,14,TRBJ1-6
TGTGCTAGCAGCACTAGCGGGGACCCCTACAATGAGCAGTTCTTC,CASSTSGDPYNEQFF,TRBV7-7,few,TRBD2,15,TRBJ2-1
TGTGCCACCAGCAGACCCAGACAGGGCCTCTACAATGAGCAGTTCTTC,CATSRPRQGLYNEQFF,TRBV15,.,TRBD1,16,TRBJ2-1
TGTGCCAGCAGCCAAGAAACAGGGGCAACTAATGAAAAACTGTTTTTT,CASSQETGATNEKLFF,TRBV3-1/TRBV3-2,.,TRBD1,16,TRBJ1-4
TGTGCCAGCAAACTAGGGGGGCAGGGGGCAGGTCAGCCCCAGCATTTT,CASKLGGQGAGQPQHF,TRBV28,.,TRBD1,16,TRBJ1-5
TGTGCCAGCAGCGTAGGGACAGGGGATATCTCTGAAGCTTTCTTT,CASSVGTGDISEAFF,TRBV9,.,TRBD1,15,TRBJ1-1
TGTGCCAGCACTCCGGGACATCAAGCCTACGAGCAGTACTTC,CASTPGHQAYEQYF,TRBV6-6,.,.,14,TRBJ2-7
TGCGCCAGCAGCCGCCTCCAGGGGGTTAATGAAAAACTGTTTTTT,CASSRLQGVNEKLFF,TRBV4-1,few,TRBD1,15,TRBJ1-4
TGTGCCAGCAGCCTCCCGGGACAGGTAAACGGGGAGCTGTTTTTT,CASSLPGQVNGELFF,TRBV27,.,TRBD1,15,TRBJ2-2
TGTGCCTGGAGTCGAGGGATATGGACCGGGGAGCTGTTTTTT,CAWSRGIWTGELFF,TRBV30,.,.,14,TRBJ2-2
TGTGCCAGCAGCCGGGATTCCTACAATGAGCAGTTCTTC,CASSRDSYNEQFF,TRBV11-3,.,.,13,TRBJ2-1
TGTGCCTGGAGTGGGGGGCTAAAGTATTCACCCCTCCACTTT,CAWSGGLKYSPLHF,TRBV30,few,.,14,TRBJ1-6
TGTGCCAGCAGCGGCGTTGCCGGAAACACCATATATTTT,CASSGVAGNTIYF,TRBV9,few,.,13,TRBJ1-3
TGCGCCAGCAGCCAAGATTTCTGGGGCGTGAACACTGAAGCTTTCTTT,CASSQDFWGVNTEAFF,TRBV4-1,.,.,16,TRBJ1-1
TGCGCCAGCAGCCAAGGGCAGGTAGGAATTGTTCAGCCCCAGCATTTT,CASSQGQVGIVQPQHF,TRBV4-1,.,.,16,TRBJ1-5
TGTGCCAGCAGCTCGTTAGGGGGGGTAGGAGGCTACACCTTC,CASSSLGGVGGYTF,TRBV7-9,.,.,14,TRBJ1-2
TGTGCCAGCAGTTTCGGAGGACCGCTCTTCTACGAGCAGTACTTC,CASSFGGPLFYEQYF,TRBV27,.,.,15,TRBJ2-7
TGCGCCAGCAGCTTGGCTCAGGGTAGGGAGACCCAGTACTTC,CASSLAQGRETQYF,TRBV5-1,.,.,14,TRBJ2-5
TGCAGTGCTAGTTGGCACAATGGCTACACCTTC,CSASWHNGYTF,TRBV20-1,.,.,11,TRBJ1-2
TGTGCCAGTAGTATGGGGCAGGGAAATCAGCCCCAGCATTTT,CASSMGQGNQPQHF,TRBV19,.,.,14,TRBJ1-5
TGTGCCAGCAGCCAACTAGCGGGGAGCTCTGGGGCCAACGTCCTGACTTTC,CASSQLAGSSGANVLTF,TRBV9,.,TRBD2,17,TRBJ2-6
TGTGCCAGCAGTGAACCGGGACTAGCGGGGGGTCACTCCTACGAGCAGTACTTC,CASSEPGLAGGHSYEQYF,TRBV2,.,TRBD2,18,TRBJ2-7
TGCGCCAGCAGTGATGGAGGTTATGGCTACACCTTC,CASSDGGYGYTF,TRBV10-1,many,.,12,TRBJ1-2
TGTGCCAGCAGCCCCATTTGGGCTAGCGGGGGAGCCAAAAACATTCAGTACTTC,CASSPIWASGGAKNIQYF,TRBV3-1/TRBV3-2,.,TRBD2,18,TRBJ2-4
TGTGCCAGCAGCCGCACCGCAGCAGGGGCCTACGAGCAGTACTTC,CASSRTAAGAYEQYF,TRBV6-5,.,.,15,TRBJ2-7
TGTGCCAGCAGTTACTCGACTAGCGGGGGAGAGACCCAGTACTTC,CASSYSTSGGETQYF,TRBV6-5,.,TRBD2,15,TRBJ2-5
TGTGCCAGCAGCCATACGCCATGGGGCAGCATGAACACTGAAGCTTTCTTT,CASSHTPWGSMNTEAFF,TRBV3-1/TRBV3-2,few,.,17,TRBJ1-1